This T cell receptor (beta chain) was observed in a study of response to subunit inactivated influenza vaccine. Points from the study as a whole: Authors suggested that a seasonal influenza vaccination recruits few new T cells each time.

This clonotype was observed a few times. The antigen remains unidentified. From the RT-PCR reads, TCRdb called clonotypes with MiXCR, one entry per CDR3 protein. The table has about 650,000 distinct CDR3 sequences, about 15% seen once. Trimming stripped 0 bases from V and 6 bases from J, with 21 bases between. This CDR3 contains 18 residues. Germline CDR1 reads DFQATT; CDR2 reads SNEGSKA (reference sequence). The chain recombines TRBV20-1 with TRBJ1-6; D possibly corresponds to TRBD1 (5 bases). The sample here was PBMCs from blood, taken about 12 days after vaccination. The clonotype was recovered from a man between 45 and 60 years old who received an inactivated influenza vaccine. The CDR3 loop reads CSARDAPGRGRSNSPLHF. DNA of the CDR3: TGCAGTGCTAGAGATGCTCCCGGGAGGGGTAGGAGTAATTCACCCCTCCACTTT.